What follows is one T cell receptor beta chain and its context. Its antigen is currently unknown. The data originate from a study of regulatory T cells in long-lasting Graves disease. The authors built TCR beta libraries using iRepertoire HTBI primers and Arm-PCR of CDR3 regions. Via MiXCR, TCRdb re-called the multiplex PCR reads, giving one row per CDR3 protein. The sample yields about 430,000 distinct CDR3 sequences, about 15% seen once. Sample time point: newly diagnosed GD, antithyroid drugs for less than 3 months. Following extraction of RNA from PBMCs, that RNA was used to make the TCR library. The patients were drawn from one endocrinology department in Xi'an, China. The CDR3 runs 13 residues. V trimming: 6 bases; J trimming: 8 bases; junction bases outside the gene matches: 5. General study results and limits: The analysis examined peripheral blood only and excluded thyroid tissue. Accuracy may have suffered from the small sample size.

The sample was also linked to a second study, of T cells in Graves' hyperthyroidism and ophthalmopathy. This second report adds: Patients were excluded for uncontrolled infection, other autoimmune disease, pregnancy or lactation.

The sequences come from peripheral blood mononuclear cells (PBMCs), collected at new diagnosis, from a patient treated with antithyroid drugs. The gene calls are TRBV12-3 or TRBV12-4 and TRBJ2-1; 9 bases fit TRBD2. This sequence was found in a woman between 40 and 55 years old with Graves disease. For the CDR3, the DNA is TGTGCCAGCAGCAGGACTAGCGTGGATGAGCAGTTCTTC. The encoded protein is CASSRTSVDEQFF.